This TCR beta chain was recorded in a study of T-cell memory formation after mild COVID-19 listed by TCRdb under 2021. For context, the study as a whole: Most TCR sequence clusters were specific to one of the two donors. In two donors, T-cell clones that expanded and contracted after mild COVID-19 were followed by sequencing TCRalpha and TCRbeta repertoires longitudinally. Two young, previously healthy adult volunteers, one female and one male, were included in the cohort. Here is what the overall study found, with its caveats: SARS-CoV-2 specificity was not confirmed for the second-wave clones peaking on day 37. The study included only a couple of mild cases, and larger cohorts that include severe cases with pre-infection samples were judged to be necessary. Contracting CD4+ clones turned up mainly in the CM and EM memory subsets, whereas EMRA was where CD8+ clones were enriched. Some responding clones were detected in pre-infection memory, suggesting pre-existing cross-reactive memory T cells joined the SARS-CoV-2 response. Balanced CD4/CD8 phenotypes were observed for clones contracting from day 15 to 85, whereas a bias towards CD4+ was observed for a second wave of clones expanding from day 15 to 37.

The sequencing machine was an Illumina NovaSeq 6000. cDNA libraries for TCRalpha and TCRbeta were prepared by 5'RACE using constant-segment primers, with sample barcodes and unique molecular identifiers added. RNA was extracted from every sample with Trizol reagent. Amplification of the libraries took two PCR steps, and the second step added a second sample barcode plus Illumina TruSeq adapters. The libraries were sequenced on an Illumina NovaSeq using 2 x 150 bp paired-end reads. Regarding the original processing steps: With migec v1.2.7, reads were demultiplexed and then collapsed into UMI-guided consensus sequences. Using mixcr v2.1.11, the UMI consensuses were aligned to TRA and TRB V and J templates and assembled into clonotypes. Expanded or contracted clonotypes were those called significant by both edgeR and NoisET, with noise models trained on biological replicates. For edgeR calls, the thresholds were a false discovery rate-adjusted p below 0.01 and a log2 fold-change of 1. As an exploratory analysis of dynamics, PCA with hierarchical clustering was applied to max-normalized trajectories of the 1000 most abundant clonotypes. Separately sequenced CD4+ and CD8+ repertoires were used to assign the CD4 or CD8 phenotype of responding clones. Clones were called with MiXCR by TCRdb after fastp trimmed the public reads at Q25, and only in-frame beta chains were retained. Each CDR3 protein gets just one entry, which takes the most common genes and DNA from the rows behind it. V and J calls and clone size were set by TCRdb, not the authors. In this sample the table shows roughly 300,000 distinct CDR3 sequences, 7% to 10% of which occur a single time. Roughly 22% of the sample comes from the top ten.

Ficoll-Paque density gradient centrifugation was the method used to isolate PBMCs. On this clonotype: No cognate antigen has been identified for it. No base qualities exist here, and no much larger clone lies one base off it.

The CDR3 holds 16 amino acids from the cysteine to the phenylalanine. The entry retains the CDR3 DNA only, 48 bases that are in frame from base 1. V is trimmed back by 4 bases and J by 4 bases, and the junction contains 9 bases that no gene match accounts for. CDR1 and CDR2 are read off the germline V gene as SGHRS and YFSETQ. Recombination connected TRBV5-1 to TRBJ2-3; 10 bases in the middle match TRBD1. The material sequenced was PBMCs or a T cell subset sorted from them (not recorded which). This TCR derives from a man younger than 35 who had mild COVID-19 (a few samples of this study predate the infection). The sample titles of this study are shuffled in the database, so cell type and time point are left out; the donor was told from shared clones. The CDR3 region has the sequence CASSPTLGTGADTQYF. In nucleotide form, the sequence is TGCGCCAGCAGCCCCACTTTGGGGACAGGGGCAGATACGCAGTATTTT.